This T cell receptor beta chain was captured in a study of blood T cell repertoires in COVID-19. Measured with immunoSEQ multiplex PCR; TCRdb has only the in-frame clones, and not every one. Found here are about 160,000 clones, more than 75% of them singletons; the top ten hold about 5.8%. The source is a woman aged 50 to 60 with COVID-19, enrolled during active disease. Sequencing input: peripheral blood.

Here the CDR3 reads CASSHISGLRPNEQFF. For the CDR3, the DNA is TGCGCCAGCAGCCATATCTCCGGACTAAGACCCAATGAGCAGTTCTTC. V gene TRBV4-3 combines with J gene TRBJ2-1; a weak D match, TRBD2 (6 bases). CDR1 is LGHNA and CDR2 is YSLEER in the germline V gene. V was shortened by 3 bases and J by 6 bases, with 18 bases between the two germline ends. CDR3 length: 16 residues.